This entry features one T cell receptor beta chain sequence. The length of the CDR3 is 16 residues. The V gene end was trimmed by 2 bases and the J gene end by 3 bases; junction bases not matched to a gene: 9. CDR1 and CDR2 (germline): MDHEN, SYDVKM. This sample is part of a study of blood T cell repertoires in COVID-19. As handled by the study authors: The authors estimated nucleated cell counts from reference gene primer amplification. The assay was immunoSEQ multiplex PCR, and TCRdb's table has in-frame clones only and misses some. That table furnishes V, J and clone size, whereas the DNA furnished D and trimming. The sample lists about 200,000 clones, around 84% seen once, with about 3% in the top ten.

The V gene is TRBV28, the J gene TRBJ2-7, with 8 bases aligning to TRBD1. The receptor comes from a man aged 55 to 70 with acute or convalescent COVID-19. Sequencing was carried out using peripheral blood. CDR3 DNA sequence: TGTGCCAGCAGTTTACGACAGGGGAGGATCTTCTACGAGCAGTACTTC. Its translation: CASSLRQGRIFYEQYF.